Shown below are 18 T cell receptor beta chains from a single sample sequenced in a study of blood T cell repertoires in COVID-19. Data came from immunoSEQ multiplex PCR; TCRdb stores just in-frame clones and leaves some out. This table has just over 300,000 clones, 75% to 90% appearing once. The sample was PBMCs or T cells enriched from blood (not recorded which). These receptors all come from a man aged 25-45 years who had recovered from COVID-19.

The chain recombines TRBV19 with TRBJ2-2, with 11 bases that match TRBD1. V trimming: 8 bases; J trimming: 8 bases; junction bases outside the gene matches: 10. Germline loops: CDR1 LNHDA, CDR2 SQIVND (reference sequence). This CDR3 is built from 15 residues. CDR3 residues: CASRYGQGASGELFF. The CDR3 coding sequence is TGTGCCAGTCGATATGGACAGGGGGCATCAGGGGAGCTGTTTTTT.

This clone was seen a few times. The rearrangement links TRBV29-1 to TRBJ2-3, with 11 bases aligning to TRBD2. CDR3 length equals 14 residues. CDR1 is SQVTM and CDR2 is ANQGSEA in the germline V gene. CDR3 in amino acids: CQVASGGSPDTQYF. Written as DNA, the CDR3 is TGCCAGGTGGCTAGCGGGGGGAGCCCCGATACGCAGTATTTT.

The chain couples TRBV14 to TRBJ1-6; TRBD1 agrees at 10 bases. Germline loops: CDR1 SGHDN, CDR2 FVKESK. V lost 6 bases, J lost 9 bases, and 2 bases stayed unmatched. The CDR3 consists of 13 residues. The CDR3 reads CASRTGGFSPLHF. The CDR3 DNA reads as TGTGCCAGCAGGACAGGGGGCTTTTCACCCCTCCACTTT.

This chain links TRBV4-1 with TRBJ2-2; D perhaps matches TRBD1 (6 bases). The CDR3 totals 20 residues. V was shortened by 2 bases and J by 2 bases, with 24 bases between the two germline ends. CDR1 MGHRA and CDR2 YSYEKL come from the germline V gene. The CDR3 protein is CASSQINWVTGTPNTGELFF. DNA for the CDR3: TGCGCCAGCAGCCAAATAAATTGGGTAACCGGGACACCCAACACCGGGGAGCTGTTTTTT.

The CDR3 DNA sequence: TGTGCCAGTAGTATGGATTGGCAGGGTGTTCCCCAGCATTTT. This sequence encodes CASSMDWQGVPQHF. The V call is TRBV19, the J call TRBJ1-5, with D possibly being TRBD1 (5 bases). The V end lost 3 bases, the J end lost 10 bases, and 16 bases lay between the germline ends. The germline V gene encodes CDR1 LNHDA and CDR2 SQIVND (reference sequence). This CDR3 comprises 14 residues.

The chain couples TRBV7-8 to TRBJ1-5; TRBD1 might be the D (5 bases). The CDR3 is made up of 16 amino acids. Germline CDR1 and CDR2: SGHVS and FQNEAQ. V gave up 1 base and J gave up 0 bases, with 10 bases separating them. The CDR3 here is CASSLDRGYSNQPQHF. The CDR3 DNA sequence: TGTGCCAGCAGCTTAGATAGGGGTTATAGCAATCAGCCCCAGCATTTT. The complete variable domain, with remaining parts taken from reference TRBV7-8 and TRBJ1-5, reads GAGVSQSPRYKVAKRGQDVALRCDPISGHVSLFWYQQALGQGPEFLTYFQNEAQLDKSGLPSDRFFAERPEGSVSTLKIQRTQQEDSAVYLCASSLDRGYSNQPQHFGDGTRLSIL.

The V call is TRBV19, the J call TRBJ2-2; D gene uncertain. Trimming cost V 3 bases and J 7 bases, with 12 bases left between them. The CDR3 sequence is 14 residues long. Germline V gene data show CDR1 as LNHDA and CDR2 as SQIVND (reference sequence). CDR3 nucleotide sequence: TGTGCCAGTAGTATCTGGCAGACTGACGGGGAGCTGTTTTTT. As protein: CASSIWQTDGELFF.

This CDR3 reads CASGVLALNTGELFF. CDR3 sequence (DNA): TGTGCCAGCGGAGTCCTAGCATTGAACACCGGGGAGCTGTTTTTT. This chain links TRBV9 with TRBJ2-2; tentatively, D is TRBD2 (5 bases). The CDR3 covers 15 residues. Per germline, CDR1 SGDLS and CDR2 YYNGEE. Trimming took 7 bases from V and 1 from J, leaving 14 bases between them.

The chain has TRBV3-1 (or the pseudogene TRBV3-2) and TRBJ2-4, with 8 nucleotides matching TRBD1. After removal of 4 bases from V and 0 bases from J, the junction contained 8 bases not matched to a gene. Germline V gene sequence: CDR1 LGHDT, CDR2 YNNKEL (reference sequence). This CDR3 has 17 residues. The CDR3 region has the DNA TGTGCCAGCAGCCCGACCTACAGGGGGAAAGCCAAAAACATTCAGTACTTC. Protein: CASSPTYRGKAKNIQYF.

The gene calls are TRBV6-5 and TRBJ1-1; D unclear. CDR3 length: 14 residues. Trimming left V 6 bases short and J 4 bases short, with 15 bases between. Germline V gene lookup returns CDR1 MNHEY and CDR2 SVGAGI. CDR3 region: CASSFTDRGTEAFF. The CDR3 DNA reads TGTGCCAGCAGCTTTACTGACCGGGGCACTGAAGCTTTCTTT.

This clone came up a few times. This chain uses TRBV5-6 with TRBJ2-3; 8 nucleotides agree with TRBD1. The CDR3 covers 14 residues. V shed 3 bases and J 5 bases; nucleotides not matched to a gene: 5. Per germline, CDR1 SGHDT and CDR2 YYEEEE. CDR3 bases: TGTGCCAGCAGCTGGACAGGGAGAGAAGATACGCAGTATTTT. Amino acids: CASSWTGREDTQYF.

This clone has only one observation. The chain uses TRBV11-2 and TRBJ2-1; 7 bases are shared with TRBD2. V lost 7 bases to trimming and J lost 1 base; unmatched junction nucleotides: 7. The CDR3 covers 15 residues. Germline V lookup: CDR1 SGHAT, CDR2 FQNNGV. The CDR3 bases are TGTGCCAGCATCCCGGGGGGACTTTCCTACAATGAGCAGTTCTTC. It specifies CASIPGGLSYNEQFF.

The rearrangement joins TRBV27 to TRBJ1-2; TRBD1 is a possible D gene (5 bases). The CDR3 spans 14 residues. V gave up 8 bases and J gave up 6 bases, with 19 bases separating them. Germline V gene data show CDR1 as MNHEY and CDR2 as SMNVEV (reference sequence). CDR3 in amino acids: CASSIGALGNGYTF. In DNA, the CDR3 is TGTGCCAGCTCGATAGGGGCTTTGGGTAATGGCTACACCTTC.

On this clone: Other DNA sequences in this specimen translate into the identical CDR3. The chain carries TRBV18 and TRBJ1-6, with D unresolved. The CDR3 is made up of 12 amino acids. Per the germline V gene, CDR1 is KGHSH and CDR2 is LQKENI. Trimming removed 4 bases from V and 7 bases from J, with 5 bases in between. The chain's CDR3 is CASSLPNSPLHF. CDR3 coding DNA: TGTGCCAGCTCACTCCCGAATTCACCCCTCCACTTT.

This clone appeared a single time. The V call is TRBV5-5, the J call TRBJ1-2; the match to TRBD1 covers 8 bases. Germline-derived CDR1 and CDR2 are SGHKS and YYEKEE (reference sequence). The CDR3 runs to 16 residues. The V segment lost 4 bases and the J segment 6 bases; nucleotides outside the gene matches: 14. The CDR3 region is CASSRSAGGVGDGYTF. The DNA of the CDR3 is TGTGCCAGCAGCCGTTCCGCAGGGGGCGTCGGGGATGGCTACACCTTC.

The genes are TRBV19 and TRBJ2-1, with 7 bases that match TRBD1. There are 15 residues in the CDR3. The germline V gene has CDR1 LNHDA and CDR2 SQIVND (reference sequence). Losses at the gene ends were 9 bases for V and 6 bases for J; bases not matched to a gene: 14. Written as DNA, the CDR3 is TGTGCCAGCCGAAAGGGGGCGACAGGGATCAATGAGCAGTTCTTC. It codes for CASRKGATGINEQFF.

The chain carries TRBV21-1 and TRBJ2-1; the table assigns TRBD2, which was not confirmed against the DNA. TRBV21-1 is an annotated pseudogene. CDR3 length equals 10 residues. The CDR3, as DNA: TGTGCCAGCAGCACCTATGGGCAGTTCTTC. As protein: CASSTYGQFF.

V usage is TRBV5-4 and J usage is TRBJ1-2; maybe TRBD1 (6 bases). Germline V gene data show CDR1 as SGHNT and CDR2 as YYREEE (reference sequence). V was shortened by 6 bases and J by 4 bases, with 25 bases between the two germline ends. The CDR3 loop spans 17 amino acids. The CDR3, as DNA: TGTGCCAGCACTAGGGCCTCGCGGGGGGCCCTCTCCTATGGCTACACCTTC. It yields the protein CASTRASRGALSYGYTF. Supplemented by reference TRBV5-4 and TRBJ1-2, the full variable domain reads ETGVTQSPTHLIKTRGQQVTLRCSSQSGHNTVSWYQQALGQGPQFIFQYYREEENGRGNFPPRFSGLQFPNYSSELNVNALELDDSALYLCASTRASRGALSYGYTFGSGTRLTVV.